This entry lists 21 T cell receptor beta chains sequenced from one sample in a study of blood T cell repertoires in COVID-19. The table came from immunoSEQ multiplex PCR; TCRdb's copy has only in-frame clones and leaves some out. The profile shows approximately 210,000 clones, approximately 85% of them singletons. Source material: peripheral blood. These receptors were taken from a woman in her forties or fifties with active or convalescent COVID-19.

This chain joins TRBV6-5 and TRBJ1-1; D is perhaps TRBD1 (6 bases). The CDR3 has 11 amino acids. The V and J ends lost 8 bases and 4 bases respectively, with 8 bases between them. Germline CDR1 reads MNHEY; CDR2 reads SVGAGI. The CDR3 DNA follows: TGTGCCAGCGCCAGGGGCACTGAAGCTTTCTTT. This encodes CASARGTEAFF.

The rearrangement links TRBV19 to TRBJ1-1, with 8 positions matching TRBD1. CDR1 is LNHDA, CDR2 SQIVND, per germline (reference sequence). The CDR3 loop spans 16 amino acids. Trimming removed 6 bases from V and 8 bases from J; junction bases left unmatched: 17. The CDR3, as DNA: TGTGCCAGTAGCGTAACCGGGACAGGCACTGTTAGGGAAGCTTTCTTT. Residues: CASSVTGTGTVREAFF.

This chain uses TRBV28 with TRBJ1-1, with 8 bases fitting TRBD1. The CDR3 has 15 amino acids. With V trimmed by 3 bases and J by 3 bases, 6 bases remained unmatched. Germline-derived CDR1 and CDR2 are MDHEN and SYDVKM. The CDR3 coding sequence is TGTGCCAGCAGTTTCCTCGGACAGGGAGACACTGAAGCTTTCTTT. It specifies CASSFLGQGDTEAFF.

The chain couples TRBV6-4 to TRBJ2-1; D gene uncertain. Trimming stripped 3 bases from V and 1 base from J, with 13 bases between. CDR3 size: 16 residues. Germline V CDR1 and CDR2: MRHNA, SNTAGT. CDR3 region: CASSEFGPGSYNEQFF. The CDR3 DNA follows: TGTGCCAGCAGTGAGTTTGGTCCCGGGTCCTACAATGAGCAGTTCTTC.

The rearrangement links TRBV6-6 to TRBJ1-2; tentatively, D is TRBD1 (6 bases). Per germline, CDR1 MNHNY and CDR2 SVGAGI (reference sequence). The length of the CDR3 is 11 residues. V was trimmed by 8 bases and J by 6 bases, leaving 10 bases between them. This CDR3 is CASSRDNGYTF. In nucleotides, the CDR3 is TGTGCCAGCTCAAGGGACAATGGCTACACCTTC.

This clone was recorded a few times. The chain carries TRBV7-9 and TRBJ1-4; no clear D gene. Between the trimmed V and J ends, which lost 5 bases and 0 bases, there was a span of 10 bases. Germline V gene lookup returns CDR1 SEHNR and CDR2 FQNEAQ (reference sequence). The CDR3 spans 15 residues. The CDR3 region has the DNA TGTGCCAGCAGCCCCCACAGAGCAACTAATGAAAAACTGTTTTTT. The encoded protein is CASSPHRATNEKLFF.

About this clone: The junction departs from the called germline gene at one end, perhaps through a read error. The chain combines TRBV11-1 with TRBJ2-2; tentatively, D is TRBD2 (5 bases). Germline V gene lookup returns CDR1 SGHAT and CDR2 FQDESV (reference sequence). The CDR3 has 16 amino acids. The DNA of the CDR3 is TGTGCCAGCAGCCCAAACCCCGCCGGGAACGCCGGGGAGCTGTTTTTT. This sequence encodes CASSPNPAGNAGELFF.

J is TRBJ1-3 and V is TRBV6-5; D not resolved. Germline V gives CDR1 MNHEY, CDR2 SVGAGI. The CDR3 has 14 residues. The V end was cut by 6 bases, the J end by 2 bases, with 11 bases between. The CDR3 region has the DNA TGTGCCAGCAGCCAACATGTCCCTGGAAACACCATATATTTT. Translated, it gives CASSQHVPGNTIYF.

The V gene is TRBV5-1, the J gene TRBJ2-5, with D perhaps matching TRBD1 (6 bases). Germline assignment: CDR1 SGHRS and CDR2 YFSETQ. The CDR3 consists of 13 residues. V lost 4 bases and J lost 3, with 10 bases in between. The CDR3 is CASSKDREETQYF. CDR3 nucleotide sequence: TGCGCCAGCAGCAAGGACAGAGAAGAGACCCAGTACTTC.

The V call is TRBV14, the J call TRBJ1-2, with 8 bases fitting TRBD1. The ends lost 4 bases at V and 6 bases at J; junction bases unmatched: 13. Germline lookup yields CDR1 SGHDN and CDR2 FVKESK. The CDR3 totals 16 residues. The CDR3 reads CASSPRKGRRGHGYTF. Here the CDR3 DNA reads TGTGCCAGCAGCCCCCGAAAGGGACGCAGGGGGCATGGCTACACCTTC.

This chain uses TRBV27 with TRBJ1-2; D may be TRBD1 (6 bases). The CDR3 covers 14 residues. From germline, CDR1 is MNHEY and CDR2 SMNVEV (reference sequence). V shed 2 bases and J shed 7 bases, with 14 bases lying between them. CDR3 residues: CASSLHVGGLGYTF. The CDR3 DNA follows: TGTGCCAGCAGTTTACACGTTGGGGGCCTTGGCTACACCTTC.

The CDR3 is CASSYSVGRGDTQYF. The CDR3 nucleotides read TGTGCCAGCAGTTACTCCGTCGGGAGGGGAGATACGCAGTATTTT. This chain joins TRBV6-5 and TRBJ2-3; 8 bases agree with TRBD2. The CDR3 is made up of 15 amino acids. Germline V lookup: CDR1 MNHEY, CDR2 SVGAGI. V dropped 0 bases and J dropped 5; count of bases not matched to a gene: 4.

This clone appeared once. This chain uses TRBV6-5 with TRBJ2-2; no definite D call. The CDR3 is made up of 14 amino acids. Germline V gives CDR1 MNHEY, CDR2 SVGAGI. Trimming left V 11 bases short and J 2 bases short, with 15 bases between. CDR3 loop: CACRLQSNTGELFF. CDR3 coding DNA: TGTGCCTGTCGCCTTCAGTCCAACACCGGGGAGCTGTTTTTT.

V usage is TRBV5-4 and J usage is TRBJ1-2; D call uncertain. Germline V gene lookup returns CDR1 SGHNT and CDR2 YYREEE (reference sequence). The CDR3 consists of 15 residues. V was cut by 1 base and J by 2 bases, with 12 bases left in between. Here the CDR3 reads CASSLSGGLNYGYTF. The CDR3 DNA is TGTGCCAGCAGCTTGTCGGGTGGCTTAAACTATGGCTACACCTTC.

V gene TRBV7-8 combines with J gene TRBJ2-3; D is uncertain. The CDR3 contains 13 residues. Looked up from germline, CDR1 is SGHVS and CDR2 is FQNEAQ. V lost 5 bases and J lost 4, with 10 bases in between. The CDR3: CASSLSIPDTQYF. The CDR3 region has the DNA TGTGCCAGCAGCCTCAGTATTCCAGATACGCAGTATTTT.

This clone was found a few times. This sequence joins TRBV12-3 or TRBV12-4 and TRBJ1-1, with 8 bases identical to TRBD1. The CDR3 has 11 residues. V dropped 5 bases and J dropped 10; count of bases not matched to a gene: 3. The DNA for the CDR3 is TGTGCCAGCAGTCTCGGGACAGGAGCTTTCTTT. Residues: CASSLGTGAFF.

The CDR3 coding sequence is TGTGCCAGCAGCTTAGTCAGGGGGCAGGGTGAAGCTTTCTTT. Protein: CASSLVRGQGEAFF. The genes are TRBV7-2 and TRBJ1-1, with 8 bases fitting TRBD1. J gave up 7 bases and V 1 base, and 5 bases lay outside the gene matches. Germline V CDR1 and CDR2: SGHTA, FQGNSA. The CDR3 is 14 amino acids.

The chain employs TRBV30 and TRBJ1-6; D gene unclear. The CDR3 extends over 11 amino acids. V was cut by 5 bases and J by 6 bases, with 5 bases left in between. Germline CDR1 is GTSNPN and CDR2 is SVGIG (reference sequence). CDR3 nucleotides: TGTGCCTGGGACTCTAATTCACCCCTCCACTTT. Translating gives CAWDSNSPLHF.

CDR3 protein: CASPGQHATNEKLFF. CDR3 sequence (DNA): TGTGCCAGCCCGGGACAGCATGCAACTAATGAAAAACTGTTTTTT. The chain combines TRBV25-1 with TRBJ1-4; 7 bases line up with TRBD1. Germline CDR1 is MGHDK and CDR2 is SYGVNS. The V and J ends lost 8 bases and 0 bases, in that order; junction bases with no gene match: 6. The CDR3 contains 15 residues.

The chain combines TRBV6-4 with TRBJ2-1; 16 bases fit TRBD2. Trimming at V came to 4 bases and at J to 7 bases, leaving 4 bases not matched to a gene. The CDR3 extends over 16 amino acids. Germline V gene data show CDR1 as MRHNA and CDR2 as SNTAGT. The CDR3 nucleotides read TGTGCCAGCAGTGCAACGGGACTAGCGGGAGGGAATGAGCAGTTCTTC. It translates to CASSATGLAGGNEQFF.

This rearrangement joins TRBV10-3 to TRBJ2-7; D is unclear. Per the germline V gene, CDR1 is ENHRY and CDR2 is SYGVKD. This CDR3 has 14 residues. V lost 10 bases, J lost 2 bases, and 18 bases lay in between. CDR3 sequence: CATRLTESTYEQYF. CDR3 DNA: TGTGCCACCCGGTTAACAGAATCAACCTACGAGCAGTACTTC.